This entry is about one TCR beta chain. Extraction and reverse transcription of RNA yielded cDNA as the sequencing template. The table came from immunoSEQ multiplex PCR; TCRdb's copy has only in-frame clones and leaves some out. The sample consists of fewer than 250,000 clones, roughly two fifths of them appearing once. This sample was included in a study of CD8+ T cells in alopecia areata. The CDR3 has 13 amino acids. Germline CDR1 and CDR2: SQVTM and ANQGSEA. Trimming stripped 2 bases from V and 1 base from J, with 8 bases between. As for treatment: oral pan-JAK inhibitor, 5-10 mg twice daily. This sequence originates from a human donor with alopecia areata. The rearrangement links TRBV29-1 to TRBJ1-1; D is possibly TRBD1 (6 bases). The specimen comprised CD4+ T cells sorted from blood, sampled at approximately week 30, from a patient treated with tofacitinib. CDR3 bases: TGCAGCGTTGAACGACAGGAGAACACTGAAGCTTTCTTT. This gives the protein CSVERQENTEAFF.